The 20 T cell receptor beta chains below were found in one sample sequenced in a study of cytomegalovirus exposure and HLA in healthy donors. Both 60 Vbeta primers and 13 Jbeta primers went into the PCR. The assay was immunoSEQ multiplex PCR, and TCRdb's table has in-frame clones only and misses some. Here the sample spans about 150,000 clones, around 75% being singletons. The sample taken for sequencing was PBMCs. The receptors originated from a man in his sixties in good health and CMV-seronegative.

V usage is TRBV19 and J usage is TRBJ2-1, with unresolved D. The CDR3 has 15 residues. In germline, CDR1 is LNHDA, CDR2 SQIVND (reference sequence). V lost 3 bases, J lost 2 bases, and 11 bases lay in between. CDR3 protein: CASSMSFLAYNEQFF. The CDR3 DNA reads as TGTGCCAGTAGTATGTCTTTCCTAGCCTACAATGAGCAGTTCTTC.

The chain is built from TRBV15 and TRBJ2-7; a weak D match, TRBD2 (6 bases). The germline CDR1 and CDR2 sequences are LNHNV and YYDKDF (reference sequence). Trimming took 0 bases from V and 3 from J, leaving 15 bases between them. CDR3 size: 16 residues. CDR3 bases: TGTGCCACCAGCAGAGATGGTTGGGGGGTAGACTACGAGCAGTACTTC. It translates to CATSRDGWGVDYEQYF.

V usage is TRBV5-8 and J usage is TRBJ2-7; a weak D match, TRBD1 (6 bases). The CDR3 sequence is 12 residues long. V was trimmed by 2 bases and J by 5 bases, leaving 8 bases between them. The germline V gene encodes CDR1 SGHTS and CDR2 YDEGEE. The CDR3 bases are TGTGCCAGCAGCTTCCACAGGGACGAGCAGTACTTC. Protein product: CASSFHRDEQYF.

J is TRBJ2-3 and V is TRBV7-9; TRBD2 matches 13 bases. In germline, CDR1 is SEHNR, CDR2 FQNEAQ (reference sequence). This CDR3 is 16 amino acids long. J was trimmed by 2 bases and V by 6 bases; bases with no gene match: 5. CDR3: CASRQGTSGTTDTQYF. The CDR3 region has the DNA TGTGCCAGCAGACAGGGGACTAGCGGGACCACAGATACGCAGTATTTT.

V and J are TRBV19 and TRBJ1-4, with D maybe TRBD1 (5 bases). CDR1 LNHDA and CDR2 SQIVND come from the germline V gene (reference sequence). V was clipped by 8 bases and J by 3 bases, with 13 bases between them. The CDR3 covers 14 residues. The DNA of the CDR3 is TGTGCCAGTGGCGATGGGGCAGCTAATGAAAAACTGTTTTTT. It translates to CASGDGAANEKLFF.

This rearrangement joins TRBV9 to TRBJ1-4; tentatively, D is TRBD1 (6 bases). This CDR3 has 15 amino acids. V lost 4 bases, J lost 4 bases, and 14 bases lay in between. CDR1 and CDR2 (germline): SGDLS, YYNGEE. The CDR3, as DNA: TGTGCCAGCAGCCCCCAGACAGGTATTAATGAAAAACTGTTTTTT. Protein product: CASSPQTGINEKLFF.

This chain links TRBV25-1 with TRBJ2-2; tentative D call: TRBD1 (7 bases). CDR1 MGHDK and CDR2 SYGVNS come from the germline V gene. Trimming removed 4 bases from V and 3 bases from J, with 15 bases in between. The CDR3 sequence is 16 residues long. As DNA, the CDR3 is TGTGCCAGCAGTGCAAACAGGGGCGGGGACACCGGGGAGCTGTTTTTT. Translation: CASSANRGGDTGELFF.

The chain uses TRBV21-1 and TRBJ2-1; TRBD2, the table's D call, lacks a check against the DNA. TRBV21-1 is an annotated pseudogene. The CDR3 totals 12 residues. The CDR3 sequence is CASSKVGSVQFF. The CDR3 nucleotides read TGTGCCAGCAGCAAAGTGGGGAGTGTGCAGTTCTTC.

The chain is built from TRBV27 and TRBJ1-1, with D possibly matching TRBD1 (6 bases). The V end was cut by 4 bases, the J end by 3 bases, with 18 bases between. The germline V gene has CDR1 MNHEY and CDR2 SMNVEV (reference sequence). The CDR3 has 16 amino acids. The CDR3 loop is CASSSLAGDKYTEAFF. The CDR3 nucleotides are TGTGCCAGCAGTTCGCTCGCAGGGGATAAGTACACTGAAGCTTTCTTT.

V gene TRBV5-1 combines with J gene TRBJ1-1; D is possibly TRBD1 (6 bases). The CDR3 has 16 residues. Germline CDR1 SGHRS, CDR2 YFSETQ. The germline V and J ends were trimmed by 4 bases and 3 bases, with 19 bases remaining between them. CDR3 amino acids: CASSTEGRGGDTEAFF. DNA for the CDR3: TGCGCCAGCAGCACTGAAGGGAGGGGGGGGGACACTGAAGCTTTCTTT. The whole variable domain, filled in from reference TRBV5-1 and TRBJ1-1, reads KAGVTQTPRYLIKTRGQQVTLSCSPISGHRSVSWYQQTPGQGLQFLFEYFSETQRNKGNFPGRFSGRQFSNSRSEMNVSTLELGDSALYLCASSTEGRGGDTEAFFGQGTRLTVV.

This clone was detected only a few times. The J gene is TRBJ1-4, the V gene TRBV5-1; weak D call: TRBD1 (5 bases). V was clipped by 0 bases and J by 7 bases, with 10 bases between them. This CDR3 region has 14 residues. The germline V gene has CDR1 SGHRS and CDR2 YFSETQ. DNA for the CDR3: TGCGCCAGCAGCTTGGAGGGGTATGGTGAAAAACTGTTTTTT. Its translation is CASSLEGYGEKLFF.

This clone has a handful of counts. V and J are TRBV18 and TRBJ1-1; 7 nucleotides agree with TRBD1. The CDR3 covers 15 residues. Germline V CDR1 and CDR2: KGHSH, LQKENI. V shed 1 base, J shed 0 bases, and the junction held 2 bases outside the gene matches. The CDR3 spells CASSPLRGLNTEAFF. In DNA, the CDR3 is TGTGCCAGCTCACCACTTAGGGGGCTGAACACTGAAGCTTTCTTT. The whole variable domain, filled in from reference TRBV18 and TRBJ1-1, reads NAGVMQNPRHLVRRRGQEARLRCSPMKGHSHVYWYRQLPEEGLKFMVYLQKENIIDESGMPKERFSAEFPKEGPSILRIQQVVRGDSAAYFCASSPLRGLNTEAFFGQGTRLTVV.

This clone was counted between two and nine times. A read error may account for a junction end that differs from germline. The chain has TRBV7-9 and TRBJ1-1, with D tentatively TRBD1 (5 bases). The CDR3 is 15 residues long. Germline CDR1 is SEHNR and CDR2 is FQNEAQ (reference sequence). The chain's CDR3 is CSSSYTGGGNTEAFF. Here the CDR3 DNA reads TGTTCCAGCAGTTATACCGGGGGGGGGAACACTGAAGCTTTCTTT.

V gene TRBV7-8 combines with J gene TRBJ1-1; unclear D gene. The CDR3 extends over 15 amino acids. Germline assignment: CDR1 SGHVS and CDR2 FQNEAQ. The V gene lost 1 base and the J gene lost 5 bases, with 14 bases spanning the gap. CDR3 in amino acids: CASSLEGGLGTEAFF. CDR3 bases: TGTGCCAGCAGCTTAGAGGGAGGGCTAGGGACTGAAGCTTTCTTT.

The chain carries TRBV6-6 and TRBJ1-2, with 7 bases fitting TRBD1. The CDR3 length is 12 residues. Germline trimming cut 8 bases from V and 5 bases from J; bases unmatched to any gene: 5. CDR1 and CDR2 (germline): MNHNY, SVGAGI (reference sequence). The CDR3 nucleotides are TGTGCCAGCGTGACAGGGCATTATGGCTACACCTTC. This gives the protein CASVTGHYGYTF.

CDR3 sequence reads: CASSPPPGTVGSPLHF. CDR3 coding DNA: TGTGCCAGCAGCCCACCTCCCGGGACAGTAGGTTCACCCCTCCACTTT. This chain connects TRBV28 to TRBJ1-6, with TRBD1 matching over 7 bases. The CDR3 extends over 16 amino acids. CDR1 and CDR2 from the germline V gene are MDHEN and SYDVKM. The V gene end was trimmed by 6 bases and the J gene end by 9 bases; junction bases not matched to a gene: 14. The variable domain in full, with the rest retrieved from reference TRBV28 and TRBJ1-6, is DVKVTQSSRYLVKRTGEKVFLECVQDMDHENMFWYRQDPGLGLRLIYFSYDVKMKEKGDIPEGYSVSREKKERFSLILESASTNQTSMYLCASSPPPGTVGSPLHFGNGTRLTVT.

The rearrangement uses TRBV6-6 and TRBJ2-7, with D unclear. Trimming took 6 bases from V and 4 from J, leaving 10 bases between them. Germline lookup yields CDR1 MNHNY and CDR2 SVGAGI (reference sequence). CDR3 length equals 12 residues. In nucleotides, the CDR3 is TGTGCCAGCAGCTCCTTAGTGTACGAGCAGTACTTC. Translating it yields CASSSLVYEQYF.

The CDR3 is CASSPWAAGATGELFF. CDR3 nucleotide sequence: TGTGCCAGCAGCCCGTGGGCAGCGGGAGCCACCGGGGAGCTGTTTTTT. V is TRBV9 and J is TRBJ2-2; 8 bases match TRBD2. CDR1 SGDLS and CDR2 YYNGEE come from the germline V gene. The trim removed 4 bases at V and 4 bases at J, leaving 9 bases unmatched. The CDR3 sequence is 16 residues long.

The chain couples TRBV6-5 to TRBJ1-6, with D uncertain. From germline, CDR1 is MNHEY and CDR2 SVGAGI. V dropped 2 bases and J dropped 7 bases, with 3 bases sitting between them. The CDR3 has 12 amino acids. CDR3 in DNA: TGTGCCAGCAGTTACGTAAATTCACCCCTCCACTTT. It translates to CASSYVNSPLHF.

This chain joins TRBV27 and TRBJ2-2; 8 bases match TRBD2. The CDR3 sequence is 17 residues long. The junction had 12 bases not matched to a gene; V was cut back by 5 bases and J by 4 bases. Germline V lookup: CDR1 MNHEY, CDR2 SMNVEV (reference sequence). The CDR3 DNA is TGTGCCAGCAGTCGTCGGGTAGCGGGACTACGCACCGGGGAGCTGTTTTTT. Its protein product is CASSRRVAGLRTGELFF.